The 7 T cell receptor beta chains presented below share a single source sample, sequenced in a study of beta chain features in type 1 diabetes. Sequencing targeted expressed TCRB transcripts, as all isolated RNA had been reverse transcribed. TCRdb's copy holds only in-frame clones and misses some; the assay was immunoSEQ multiplex PCR. The repertoire holds around 300,000 clones, 8% seen once, with roughly 0.94% in the top ten. Sequencing was carried out using central memory CD4+ T cells from blood. The receptors shown here come from a woman between 18 and 30 years old in good health.

This clone was picked up a small number of times. The chain is built from TRBV2 and TRBJ2-3; possibly TRBD2 for D (6 bases). V shed 11 bases and J shed 0 bases, with 6 bases lying between them. The V gene's germline CDR1 is SNHLY and CDR2 FYNNEI. The CDR3 loop spans 11 amino acids. The CDR3 loop is CAGGSTDTQYF. CDR3 coding DNA: TGTGCCGGGGGGAGCACAGATACGCAGTATTTT.

The V and J genes are TRBV7-6 and TRBJ2-1; D tentatively reads TRBD1 or TRBD2 (5 bases each). Germline V CDR1 and CDR2: SGHVS, FNYEAQ. The CDR3 covers 14 residues. Between the trimmed V and J ends, which lost 4 bases and 6 bases, there was a span of 13 bases. CDR3 region: CASSYSGTLNEQFF. The CDR3, as DNA: TGTGCCAGCAGCTACTCAGGGACCCTCAATGAGCAGTTCTTC.

This clone was observed a handful of times. Distinct nucleotide sequences in the sample also encode this CDR3. The chain joins TRBV30 to TRBJ2-1; no definite D call. The CDR3 loop spans 11 amino acids. The germline gives CDR1 GTSNPN, CDR2 SVGIG (reference sequence). Trimming took off 0 bases at V and 9 bases at J, with 6 bases between the two ends. The CDR3 nucleotides are TGTGCCTGGAGTGTAAGAAGTGAGCAGTTCTTC. Encoded protein: CAWSVRSEQFF.

This clone has just a few counts. The rearrangement uses TRBV19 and TRBJ2-2, with 7 positions matching TRBD1. The CDR3 covers 17 residues. Per germline, CDR1 LNHDA and CDR2 SQIVND (reference sequence). The ends lost 6 bases at V and 0 bases at J; junction bases unmatched: 10. CDR3 in amino acids: CASRPRQGPTNTGELFF. CDR3 DNA sequence: TGTGCCAGTAGGCCCCGACAGGGCCCGACGAACACCGGGGAGCTGTTTTTT.

The chain uses TRBV7-2 and TRBJ2-7; D might be TRBD1 (6 bases). V lost 4 bases and J lost 4, with 14 bases in between. Germline CDR1 is SGHTA and CDR2 is FQGNSA. The CDR3 sequence is 14 residues long. The CDR3 nucleotides read TGTGCCAGCAGCTCCTCACAGGGTTCGTACGAGCAGTACTTC. Protein product: CASSSSQGSYEQYF. The full variable domain, rest sourced from reference TRBV7-2 and TRBJ2-7, is GAGVSQSPSNKVTEKGKDVELRCDPISGHTALYWYRQSLGQGLEFLIYFQGNSAPDKSGLPSDRFSAERTGGSVSTLTIQRTQQEDSAVYLCASSSSQGSYEQYFGPGTRLTVT.

This chain connects TRBV29-1 to TRBJ1-4; no clear D gene. Germline V gene data show CDR1 as SQVTM and CDR2 as ANQGSEA. Trimming removed 6 bases at V and 0 bases at J, with 11 bases between. The CDR3 is 14 amino acids. CDR3 sequence reads: CSVSHQPTNEKLFF. CDR3 sequence (DNA): TGCAGCGTATCGCACCAGCCAACTAATGAAAAACTGTTTTTT. The full variable domain, in which reference TRBV29-1 and TRBJ1-4 provide the parts outside the CDR3, is SAVISQKPSRDICQRGTSLTIQCQVDSQVTMMFWYRQQPGQSLTLIATANQGSEATYESGFVIDKFPISRPNLTFSTLTVSNMSPEDSSIYLCSVSHQPTNEKLFFGSGTQLSVL.

This clone was counted ten times or more. The rearrangement joins TRBV4-1 to TRBJ2-5; D gene unclear. The length of the CDR3 is 12 residues. The V and J ends lost 0 bases and 5 bases respectively, with 4 bases between them. CDR1 and CDR2 (germline): MGHRA, YSYEKL. The CDR3 protein is CASSQDPETQYF. The CDR3, as DNA: TGCGCCAGCAGCCAAGATCCGGAGACCCAGTACTTC.